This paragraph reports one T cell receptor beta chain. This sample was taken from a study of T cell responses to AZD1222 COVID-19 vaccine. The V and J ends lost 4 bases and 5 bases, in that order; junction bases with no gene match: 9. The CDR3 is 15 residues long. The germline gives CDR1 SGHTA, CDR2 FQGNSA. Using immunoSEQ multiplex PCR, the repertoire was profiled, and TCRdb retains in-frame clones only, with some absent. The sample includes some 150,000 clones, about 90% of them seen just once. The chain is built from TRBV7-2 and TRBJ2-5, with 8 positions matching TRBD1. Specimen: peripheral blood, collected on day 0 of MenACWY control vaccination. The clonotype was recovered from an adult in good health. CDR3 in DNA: TGTGCCAGCAGCTCCCCCGCAGGGGGCCAGGAGACCCAGTACTTC. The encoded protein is CASSSPAGGQETQYF.